What follows are 7 T cell receptor beta chains derived from one specimen sequenced in a study of shared clonotypes between healthy human individuals. Sequencing was performed with immunoSEQ multiplex PCR; in TCRdb, only in-frame clones are kept and a portion is missing. The sample consists of around 340,000 clones, less than 75% of them appearing once. Sequencing input: memory CD4+ T cells sorted from blood. Stated subset: CD45RA-negative fraction. These receptors originate from a man aged 25 to 40 in good health.

The chain combines TRBV6-1 with TRBJ2-7; 9 bases line up with TRBD1. Germline CDR1 MNHNS, CDR2 SASEGT. Trimming took 7 bases from V and 11 from J; bases not matched to a gene: 15. The CDR3 sequence is 14 residues long. The CDR3 spells CASTEGQGRSGKYF. CDR3 nucleotide sequence: TGTGCCAGCACCGAAGGACAGGGGAGATCCGGAAAGTACTTC.

The V and J genes are TRBV29-1 and TRBJ1-1, with D possibly TRBD1 on 5 matching bases. The V and J ends lost 5 bases and 2 bases respectively, with 21 bases between them. CDR3 length: 16 amino acids. From germline, CDR1 is SQVTM and CDR2 ANQGSEA. CDR3: CSVIISGMGLNTEAFF. The CDR3 DNA reads TGCAGCGTTATCATTTCAGGGATGGGGCTAAACACTGAAGCTTTCTTT.

The table lists this clone with a count of one. The rearrangement uses TRBV7-6 and TRBJ1-3; unclear D gene. CDR1 is SGHVS and CDR2 is FNYEAQ in the germline V gene. The CDR3 runs 16 residues. V was shortened by 0 bases and J by 0 bases, with 9 bases between the two germline ends. This CDR3 reads CASSLAQDFSGNTIYF. CDR3 DNA sequence: TGTGCCAGCAGCTTAGCGCAAGACTTCTCTGGAAACACCATATATTTT.

This clone has a handful of counts. V and J are TRBV7-2 and TRBJ2-5; a possible D gene is TRBD2 (5 bases). The CDR3 spans 15 residues. Germline loops: CDR1 SGHTA, CDR2 FQGNSA. Trimming cost V 3 bases and J 5 bases, with 16 bases left between them. CDR3 amino acids: CASSFGRAMRETQYF. CDR3 nucleotides: TGTGCCAGCAGCTTTGGGCGGGCGATGAGGGAGACCCAGTACTTC.

The gene calls are TRBV19 and TRBJ1-2; D is unclear. This CDR3 is 14 amino acids long. V was trimmed by 5 bases and J by 0 bases, leaving 10 bases between them. Germline assignment: CDR1 LNHDA and CDR2 SQIVND (reference sequence). For the CDR3, the DNA is TGTGCCAGTAGTGGAAGGGAAACTAACTATGGCTACACCTTC. Amino acids: CASSGRETNYGYTF. The whole variable domain, remainder taken from reference TRBV19 and TRBJ1-2, is DGGITQSPKYLFRKEGQNVTLSCEQNLNHDAMYWYRQDPGQGLRLIYYSQIVNDFQKGDIAEGYSVSREKKESFPLTVTSAQKNPTAFYLCASSGRETNYGYTFGSGTRLTVV.

The chain joins TRBV19 to TRBJ2-2; 12 bases match TRBD1. CDR1 is LNHDA, CDR2 SQIVND, per germline (reference sequence). This CDR3 region has 15 residues. V gave up 6 bases and J gave up 6 bases; unmatched junction bases: 5. The CDR3 DNA sequence: TGTGCCAGTAGAATGGGACAGGGGGCGGCCGGGGAGCTGTTTTTT. The encoded protein is CASRMGQGAAGELFF.

This chain joins TRBV18 and TRBJ1-5, with 7 bases lining up with TRBD1. Germline trimming cut 3 bases from V and 2 bases from J; bases unmatched to any gene: 4. Germline CDR1 and CDR2: KGHSH and LQKENI. CDR3 length: 15 residues. CDR3 in DNA: TGTGCCAGCTCACCGCAGGGGACAGGCAATCAGCCCCAGCATTTT. It codes for CASSPQGTGNQPQHF.